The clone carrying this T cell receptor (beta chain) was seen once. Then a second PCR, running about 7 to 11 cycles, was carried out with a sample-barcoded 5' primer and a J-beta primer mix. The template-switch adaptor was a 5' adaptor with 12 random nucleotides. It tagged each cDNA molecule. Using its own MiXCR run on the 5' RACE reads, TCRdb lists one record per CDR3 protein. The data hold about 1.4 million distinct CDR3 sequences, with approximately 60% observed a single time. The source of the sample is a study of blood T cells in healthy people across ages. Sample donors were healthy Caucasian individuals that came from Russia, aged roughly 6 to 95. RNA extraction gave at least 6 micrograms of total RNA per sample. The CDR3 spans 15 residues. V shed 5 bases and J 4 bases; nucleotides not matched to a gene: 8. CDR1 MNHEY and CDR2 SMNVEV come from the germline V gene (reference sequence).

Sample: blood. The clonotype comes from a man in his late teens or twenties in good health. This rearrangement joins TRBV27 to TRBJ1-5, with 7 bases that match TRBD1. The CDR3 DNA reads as TGTGCCAGCAGTGCAGAGGGACAGAGAAATCAGCCCCAGCATTTT. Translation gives CASSAEGQRNQPQHF.